The present T cell receptor (beta chain) was sequenced within a study of neoadjuvant anti-PD-1 for oral cavity cancer (dated by TCRdb to 2020 to 2022). With regard to the full study: Patients mostly received three to four biweekly doses of nivolumab at 3 mg/kg before curative-intent surgical resection. Responders were defined as patients with complete response, partial response or stable disease by RECIST 1.1; non-responders were defined as patients with progression. The parent correlative cohort included approximately 13 patients, with an approximately 30% response rate. Patients without progression received a fourth nivolumab dose around day 43 and underwent definitive surgical resection on days 50-56.

This clone appeared a few times. This receptor's antigen is unknown. One base away there is no much larger clone; base qualities are not given. Relative to germline, V is 1 base shorter and J is 6 bases shorter, with 4 bases between their ends. As encoded in the germline V gene (reference sequence), CDR1 is SEHNR while CDR2 is FQNEAQ. The CDR3 sequence holds 12 residues, the cysteine and phenylalanine included. Only the CDR3 DNA stays, 36 bases, in frame from base 1. For deep sequencing, PBMC libraries mostly used around 470 ng of input genomic DNA, with six replicates for each sample. The immunoSEQ hsTCRbeta kit was used to prepare TCRbeta libraries according to the manufacturer's instructions. An Illumina NovaSeq 6000 S4 flow cell was used to sequence the final libraries, which had first been combined to 3 nM. For the original study's pipeline: The immunoSEQ Analyzer was used for raw data preprocessing and quality control. The analysis was restricted to productive rearrangements, with each unique CDR3 amino acid sequence defining a clonotype. Repertoire clonality was estimated as the Gini-Simpson index, which was computed with the R package tcR. Student's t test was used to compare Gini indices, and Pearson correlation was used to assess associations with tumor size change. The source is immuneACCESS, and TCRdb retained only in-frame sequences with V and J called. Part of the clones is not carried over; for the studies checked, unresolved V genes explain less than half of this, and the remainder is unexplained. Clone size and V and J calls were adopted from that table, with D and trimming inferred from the DNA. This sample has more than 13,000 clones in its table, and 70% to 80% of those were observed once. Of the sample, around 2.5% falls within the top ten clones.

The study at large found these results: After neoadjuvant nivolumab, T cell clonality (Gini index) in PBMCs was significantly higher in non-responders than in responders. TCR analyses included only three patients per response group, and the authors called for larger cohorts for validation. Higher pretreatment blood TCRbeta clonality and lower post-treatment tumor TCRbeta clonality were correlated with higher pretreatment blood Treg/Th17 ratios.

What this sample's time point label stands for: after neoadjuvant nivolumab, at surgical resection. None of the patients had received prior systemic or radiation treatment, and all were newly diagnosed with stage II-IVA oral cavity squamous cell carcinoma. The cohort consisted of patients with HPV-negative, locally advanced oral cavity squamous cell carcinoma. Peripheral blood mononuclear cells were analyzed directly, without maintenance or expansion in culture. The samples were drawn from a longitudinal correlative study tied to a single-arm phase II trial testing neoadjuvant nivolumab in oral cavity squamous cell carcinoma. Subject-matched pre- and post-treatment PBMCs and tumors from three responders and three non-responders underwent genomic DNA-based TCRbeta sequencing. Peripheral blood mononuclear cells were collected once before nivolumab treatment and again after treatment, at the time of surgery. Genomic DNA was isolated from PBMCs using the Maxwell RSC DNA from Cells kit.

The rearranged chain carries TRBV7-9 and TRBJ1-5, with no D gene named confidently. The clonotype was recovered from a person aged 35-79 years with oral cavity squamous cell carcinoma. The specimen comprised PBMCs, sampled after nivolumab (anti-PD-1) treatment. CDR3 reads: CASSLVGQPQHF. The base sequence is TGTGCCAGCAGCTTAGTAGGTCAGCCCCAGCATTTT. Supplemented by the reference TRBV7-9 and TRBJ1-5 proteins around the CDR3, the complete variable domain is DTGVSQNPRHKITKRGQNVTFRCDPISEHNRLYWYRQTLGQGPEFLTYFQNEAQLEKSRLLSDRFSAERPKGSFSTLEIQRTEQGDSAMYLCASSLVGQPQHFGDGTRLSIL.